Each of the 26 T cell receptor beta chains below was sequenced from the same sample in a study of blood T cell repertoires in COVID-19. Produced via immunoSEQ multiplex PCR; TCRdb's table is partial and in-frame only. The table lists 250,000 to 300,000 clones, roughly nine tenths of them singletons. The sequenced sample was peripheral blood. The source is a woman in her twenties or thirties with COVID-19, enrolled during active disease.

This chain connects TRBV7-9 to TRBJ1-5, with D possibly matching TRBD1 (5 bases). This CDR3 is 14 amino acids long. Between the trimmed V and J ends, which lost 2 bases and 4 bases, there was a span of 9 bases. From germline, CDR1 is SEHNR and CDR2 FQNEAQ (reference sequence). The CDR3 loop is CASSLTTENQPQHF. CDR3 DNA sequence: TGTGCCAGCAGCTTAACGACAGAGAATCAGCCCCAGCATTTT.

The chain joins TRBV28 to TRBJ2-5; TRBD2 matches 14 bases. This CDR3 is built from 16 residues. CDR1 MDHEN and CDR2 SYDVKM come from the germline V gene. Trimming at V came to 5 bases and at J to 5 bases, leaving 7 bases not matched to a gene. The CDR3 sequence is CASSPPGLAGAETQYF. CDR3 nucleotides: TGTGCCAGCAGTCCGCCGGGACTAGCGGGAGCGGAGACCCAGTACTTC.

This CDR3 is CASSPRGSYNSPLHF. Here the CDR3 DNA reads TGTGCCAGCAGTCCCAGGGGATCCTATAATTCACCCCTCCACTTT. The V call is TRBV27, the J call TRBJ1-6; D may be TRBD1 (6 bases). The CDR3 length is 15 residues. The ends were cut back, 5 bases at V and 1 base at J, with 9 bases in the middle. Per the germline V gene, CDR1 is MNHEY and CDR2 is SMNVEV (reference sequence).

About this clone: A read error may account for a junction end that differs from germline. The genes are TRBV12-5 and TRBJ2-5; the D gene is possibly TRBD1 (6 bases). Germline assignment: CDR1 LGHNT and CDR2 FRNRAP. The CDR3 consists of 12 residues. In DNA, the CDR3 is TGTGCTAGTGGTTTGGAACAGGGCCCGCCCGACTTC. Translation gives CASGLEQGPPDF.

The gene calls are TRBV30 and TRBJ1-2, with D hard to call. Germline V lookup: CDR1 GTSNPN, CDR2 SVGIG (reference sequence). The length of the CDR3 is 12 residues. Trimming pared 3 bases from V and 8 bases from J, leaving 13 bases between. CDR3: CAWRATVIGYTF. CDR3 DNA: TGTGCCTGGAGGGCAACAGTTATCGGCTACACCTTC.

CDR3 in DNA: TGTGCCAGCAGTGAAGCGGGGGGGGTCTCTGGAATTTCCCCCCAAAGGCCCCAGCATTTT. This gives the protein CASSEAGGVSGISPQRPQHF. The V gene is TRBV6-1, the J gene TRBJ1-5, with D possibly matching TRBD1 (5 bases). This CDR3 region has 20 residues. V was trimmed by 0 bases and J by 9 bases, leaving 30 bases between them. The germline V gene encodes CDR1 MNHNS and CDR2 SASEGT.

The chain joins TRBV6-1 to TRBJ1-1; D remains unclear. Trimming pared 2 bases from V and 10 bases from J, leaving 14 bases between. Germline V gene sequence: CDR1 MNHNS, CDR2 SASEGT. This CDR3 region has 13 residues. The CDR3: CASSESLAGRAFF. The CDR3 nucleotides read TGTGCCAGCAGTGAATCATTGGCAGGCCGAGCTTTCTTT.

The rearrangement joins TRBV5-1 to TRBJ1-2; TRBD1 agrees at 7 bases. V lost 2 bases to trimming and J lost 6 bases; unmatched junction nucleotides: 10. Germline V lookup: CDR1 SGHRS, CDR2 YFSETQ. The CDR3 totals 15 residues. CDR3 sequence reads: CASSFREGAKNGYTF. The CDR3 DNA follows: TGCGCCAGCAGCTTTCGGGAGGGGGCAAAAAATGGCTACACCTTC.

The chain is built from TRBV29-1 and TRBJ1-1; TRBD1 might be the D (6 bases). With 1 base removed from V and 4 bases from J, the gap between germline ends came to 16 bases. The CDR3 is 15 amino acids. CDR1 and CDR2 (germline): SQVTM, ANQGSEA. The CDR3 bases are TGCAGCGTTGAAGTAGGGGCAGGGGTGACCACTGAAGCTTTCTTT. Translation: CSVEVGAGVTTEAFF.

The chain combines TRBV7-9 with TRBJ1-1; TRBD1 agrees at 8 bases. The germline V gene encodes CDR1 SEHNR and CDR2 FQNEAQ (reference sequence). Losses at the gene ends were 2 bases for V and 1 base for J; bases not matched to a gene: 3. The CDR3 runs 15 residues. The CDR3 loop is CASSLRTGQNTEAFF. The CDR3 nucleotides read TGTGCCAGCAGCTTACGGACAGGGCAGAACACTGAAGCTTTCTTT.

The chain carries TRBV27 and TRBJ1-6, with D uncertain. This CDR3 has 14 amino acids. Trimming took 2 bases from V and 8 from J, leaving 10 bases between them. Germline CDR1 reads MNHEY; CDR2 reads SMNVEV (reference sequence). CDR3 loop: CASSLVLGDSPLHF. Here the CDR3 DNA reads TGTGCCAGCAGTTTAGTACTCGGGGATTCACCCCTCCACTTT.

The gene calls are TRBV5-5 and TRBJ2-2, with 8 bases fitting TRBD1. The CDR3 is made up of 16 amino acids. CDR1 and CDR2 (germline): SGHKS, YYEKEE (reference sequence). V was clipped by 3 bases and J by 4 bases; unmatched bases: 8. For the CDR3, the DNA is TGTGCCAGCAGCTGGGGTGACAGGGGCGGCACCGGGGAGCTGTTTTTT. Translated: CASSWGDRGGTGELFF.

J is TRBJ2-3 and V is TRBV25-1, with 11 bases identical to TRBD1. This CDR3 has 13 residues. Unmatched junction bases numbered 6, after V lost 10 bases and J lost 6 bases. Germline V gene data show CDR1 as MGHDK and CDR2 as SYGVNS. The CDR3 loop reads CATGDRGVDTQYF. CDR3 DNA sequence: TGTGCCACCGGGGACAGGGGGGTGGATACGCAGTATTTT.

The chain uses TRBV29-1 and TRBJ2-3, with a possible D match to TRBD2 (6 bases). The CDR3 extends over 14 amino acids. The V gene's germline CDR1 is SQVTM and CDR2 ANQGSEA. Trimming took off 7 bases at V and 8 bases at J, with 22 bases between the two ends. The CDR3 sequence is CSAEPGLTLLTQYF. The CDR3 DNA reads as TGCAGCGCCGAGCCGGGACTTACTCTTCTTACGCAGTATTTT.

The chain employs TRBV27 and TRBJ2-5; D ambiguous. Germline V gives CDR1 MNHEY, CDR2 SMNVEV (reference sequence). The CDR3 sequence is 9 residues long. V was trimmed by 5 bases and J by 12 bases, leaving 7 bases between them. The CDR3 loop is CASSPTEYF. Written as DNA, the CDR3 is TGTGCCAGCAGTCCCACGGAGTACTTC.

The DNA for the CDR3 is TGTGCCAGCAGCCTAAATGAAGGGACATTCGATGAGCAGTTCTTC. It yields the protein CASSLNEGTFDEQFF. This chain links TRBV14 with TRBJ2-1; possibly TRBD1 for D (6 bases). Germline V lookup: CDR1 SGHDN, CDR2 FVKESK. The CDR3 totals 15 residues. V was trimmed by 4 bases and J by 8 bases, leaving 18 bases between them.

The V and J genes are TRBV5-1 and TRBJ2-7; 8 bases line up with TRBD1. CDR3 size: 15 residues. Germline V gene lookup returns CDR1 SGHRS and CDR2 YFSETQ. V gave up 5 bases and J gave up 3 bases; unmatched junction bases: 10. Here the CDR3 DNA reads TGCGCCAGCAGTGAAGGGACAGGCGACATCTACGAGCAGTACTTC. This gives the protein CASSEGTGDIYEQYF.

CDR3 nucleotides: TGTGCCAGCAGCTGGAGGGAGGGAGGAAACATTCAGTACTTC. It is translated as CASSWREGGNIQYF. The chain couples TRBV5-6 to TRBJ2-4; 7 bases line up with TRBD2. Germline lookup yields CDR1 SGHDT and CDR2 YYEEEE. Trimming took 3 bases from V and 6 from J; bases not matched to a gene: 6. The CDR3 is 14 residues long.

The chain carries TRBV30 and TRBJ1-1; TRBD1 aligns across 8 bases. The germline V gene has CDR1 GTSNPN and CDR2 SVGIG (reference sequence). The CDR3 runs to 12 residues. V shed 6 bases, J shed 3 bases, and the junction held 3 bases outside the gene matches. The CDR3 loop reads CACATGDTEAFF. The CDR3 coding sequence is TGTGCCTGCGCGACAGGGGACACTGAAGCTTTCTTT.

The V and J genes are TRBV4-1 and TRBJ2-3; D possibly corresponds to TRBD2 (5 bases). The CDR3 loop spans 17 amino acids. The germline V gene has CDR1 MGHRA and CDR2 YSYEKL. Trimming cost V 0 bases and J 5 bases, with 18 bases left between them. CDR3 DNA sequence: TGCGCCAGCAGCCAAGATCCTGAGGGAGCGCTTGAAGATACGCAGTATTTT. Translated: CASSQDPEGALEDTQYF.

The chain is built from TRBV19 and TRBJ1-1, with 7 bases identical to TRBD1. The CDR3 spans 13 residues. V shed 5 bases and J 7 bases; nucleotides not matched to a gene: 7. The V gene's germline CDR1 is LNHDA and CDR2 SQIVND (reference sequence). CDR3 residues: CASSVTGVNEAFF. CDR3 DNA sequence: TGTGCCAGTAGTGTCACAGGGGTGAATGAAGCTTTCTTT.

This chain joins TRBV7-9 and TRBJ1-6; perhaps TRBD1 as D (6 bases). Deletions cut 5 bases from V and 10 bases from J, with 15 bases between. CDR1 SEHNR and CDR2 FQNEAQ come from the germline V gene (reference sequence). The CDR3 spans 14 residues. This CDR3 reads CASSPGQNLSPLHF. The CDR3 coding sequence is TGTGCCAGCAGCCCCGGACAGAATCTGTCACCCCTCCACTTT.

The chain links TRBV11-3 to TRBJ1-3, with no clear D. CDR3 size: 15 residues. Germline V gives CDR1 SGHNT, CDR2 YENEEA. The V end lost 1 base, the J end lost 0 bases, and 7 bases lay between the germline ends. The DNA for the CDR3 is TGTGCCAGCAGCTTAGGGGCAGACTCTGGAAACACCATATATTTT. As protein: CASSLGADSGNTIYF.

The rearrangement joins TRBV3-1 (or the pseudogene TRBV3-2) to TRBJ1-4, with D unresolved. This CDR3 has 12 residues. V gave up 1 base and J gave up 10 bases, with 7 bases separating them. CDR1 and CDR2 from the germline V gene are LGHDT and YNNKEL (reference sequence). The chain's CDR3 is CASSQGLGKLFF. The CDR3 coding sequence is TGTGCCAGCAGCCAAGGGCTAGGAAAACTGTTTTTT.

The chain employs TRBV3-1 (or the pseudogene TRBV3-2) and TRBJ1-2, with a weak D call TRBD1 (6 bases). Trimming cost V 4 bases and J 8 bases, with 14 bases left between them. Germline loops: CDR1 LGHDT, CDR2 YNNKEL (reference sequence). CDR3 length: 13 amino acids. The CDR3 loop is CASSPAGEGGYTF. For the CDR3, the DNA is TGTGCCAGCAGCCCGGCAGGGGAAGGAGGCTACACCTTC.

This chain connects TRBV27 to TRBJ2-2; 8 positions match TRBD2. V lost 3 bases, J lost 2 bases, and 8 bases stayed unmatched. This CDR3 is built from 17 residues. CDR1 MNHEY and CDR2 SMNVEV come from the germline V gene (reference sequence). The CDR3 sequence: CASSFDPGRANTGELFF. In nucleotides, the CDR3 is TGTGCCAGCAGTTTCGATCCCGGGAGGGCCAACACCGGGGAGCTGTTTTTT.